The next 11 T cell receptor beta chains were all read from a single sample in a study of T-cell memory formation after mild COVID-19. TCRdb re-analysed the 5' RACE reads in MiXCR, keeping a single row per CDR3 protein. The repertoire has hundreds of thousands of distinct CDR3 sequences, 20% to 25% of them found once; the top ten carry 21%. The specimen sequenced was PBMCs or a T cell subset sorted from them (not recorded which). Source of these receptors: a man younger than 35 who had mild COVID-19 (a few samples of this study predate the infection). Cell type and time point are not known.

The rearrangement links TRBV5-1 to TRBJ2-7; 8 bases are shared with TRBD1. Germline assignment: CDR1 SGHRS and CDR2 YFSETQ. The CDR3 extends over 17 amino acids. Losses at the gene ends were 4 bases for V and 1 base for J; bases not matched to a gene: 13. The DNA of the CDR3 is TGCGCCAGCAGCCAAGAGTATACAGGGGGATGGTCCTACGAGCAGTACTTC. Translating gives CASSQEYTGGWSYEQYF.

This clonotype showed up just a few times. The gene calls are TRBV7-6 and TRBJ1-1; D uncertain. This CDR3 is 14 amino acids long. V was trimmed by 5 bases and J by 2 bases, leaving 12 bases between them. Germline V gives CDR1 SGHVS, CDR2 FNYEAQ. This CDR3 reads CASSLVMDNTEAFF. Written as DNA, the CDR3 is TGTGCCAGCAGCCTTGTAATGGATAACACTGAAGCTTTCTTT. Looking up the rest from reference TRBV7-6 and TRBJ1-1 gives the full variable domain: GAGVSQSPRYKVTKRGQDVALRCDPISGHVSLYWYRQALGQGPEFLTYFNYEAQQDKSGLPNDRFSAERPEGSISTLTIQRTEQRDSAMYRCASSLVMDNTEAFFGQGTRLTVV.

CDR3 amino acids: CASSPSSRGNEQFF. The CDR3, as DNA: TGTGCCAGCAGCCCCAGCTCGCGGGGTAATGAGCAGTTCTTC. V and J are TRBV3-1 and TRBJ2-1, with a weak D call TRBD2 (6 bases). V lost 4 bases and J 7 bases, leaving 14 bases between the germline ends. Germline V gives CDR1 LGHDT, CDR2 YNNKEL (reference sequence). The CDR3 consists of 14 residues.

This clonotype was recorded a few times. The chain carries TRBV7-2 and TRBJ1-6; D remains ambiguous. Germline V gene lookup returns CDR1 SGHTA and CDR2 FQGNSA. Trimming took off 6 bases at V and 11 bases at J, with 17 bases between the two ends. There are 14 residues in the CDR3. The CDR3 coding sequence is TGTGCCAGCAGTAACCGACCCTACGAGACACCCCTCCACTTT. It yields the protein CASSNRPYETPLHF. The whole variable domain, filled in from reference TRBV7-2 and TRBJ1-6, reads GAGVSQSPSNKVTEKGKDVELRCDPISGHTALYWYRQSLGQGLEFLIYFQGNSAPDKSGLPSDRFSAERTGGSVSTLTIQRTQQEDSAVYLCASSNRPYETPLHFGNGTRLTVT.

This rearrangement joins TRBV7-8 to TRBJ2-2, with 10 bases identical to TRBD2. The length of the CDR3 is 15 residues. V lost 4 bases and J lost 4; bases outside the gene matches: 3. The germline CDR1 and CDR2 sequences are SGHVS and FQNEAQ. The CDR3: CASSSGLAVTGELFF. CDR3 coding DNA: TGTGCCAGCAGCTCTGGACTAGCGGTCACCGGGGAGCTGTTTTTT.

CDR3 protein: CASSLVPGEEQFF. As DNA, the CDR3 is TGTGCCAGCAGTTTAGTTCCAGGGGAGGAGCAGTTCTTC. This rearrangement joins TRBV12-3 or TRBV12-4 to TRBJ2-1; maybe TRBD1 (6 bases). This CDR3 region has 13 residues. Trimming removed 1 base from V and 10 bases from J, with 11 bases in between.

This clonotype showed up just a few times. V usage is TRBV4-1 and J usage is TRBJ2-3; unclear D gene. The CDR3 covers 15 residues. The V and J ends lost 0 bases and 5 bases respectively, with 12 bases between them. The germline gives CDR1 MGHRA, CDR2 YSYEKL. This CDR3 is CASSQDPRVRDTQYF. The CDR3 nucleotides are TGCGCCAGCAGCCAAGATCCAAGGGTGAGAGATACGCAGTATTTT.

V and J are TRBV4-3 and TRBJ2-4, with D perhaps TRBD1 (5 bases). The CDR3 consists of 15 residues. Germline V gene data show CDR1 as LGHNA and CDR2 as YSLEER. V lost 4 bases and J lost 7, with 17 bases in between. CDR3 nucleotide sequence: TGCGCCAGCAGCCCATCGGCAGGGAAGGGGAACATTCAGTACTTC. Protein: CASSPSAGKGNIQYF.

This clonotype was seen a few times. The chain recombines TRBV20-1 with TRBJ1-1, with unresolved D. Germline V gene data show CDR1 as DFQATT and CDR2 as SNEGSKA (reference sequence). The CDR3 has 13 residues. Trimming left V 6 bases short and J 6 bases short, with 17 bases between. In nucleotides, the CDR3 is TGCAGTGCCGGAGGCGGGGAAAGAGCTGAAGCTTTCTTT. This translates into CSAGGGERAEAFF.

This clonotype was recorded many times. This chain joins TRBV28 and TRBJ1-2; D gene uncertain. V gave up 2 bases and J gave up 6 bases, with 4 bases separating them. The V gene's germline CDR1 is MDHEN and CDR2 SYDVKM. The CDR3 contains 11 residues. The CDR3 region is CASSLGNGYTF. The CDR3 DNA reads as TGTGCCAGCAGTTTAGGGAATGGCTACACCTTC.

This clonotype was seen only a few times. V is TRBV10-2 and J is TRBJ2-3; TRBD1 might be the D (5 bases). V was trimmed by 6 bases and J by 2 bases, leaving 12 bases between them. CDR3 length equals 14 residues. In germline, CDR1 is WSHSY, CDR2 SAAADI. The CDR3 coding sequence is TGCGCCAGCAGCCGGACAAATCCCACAGATACGCAGTATTTT. It translates to CASSRTNPTDTQYF.